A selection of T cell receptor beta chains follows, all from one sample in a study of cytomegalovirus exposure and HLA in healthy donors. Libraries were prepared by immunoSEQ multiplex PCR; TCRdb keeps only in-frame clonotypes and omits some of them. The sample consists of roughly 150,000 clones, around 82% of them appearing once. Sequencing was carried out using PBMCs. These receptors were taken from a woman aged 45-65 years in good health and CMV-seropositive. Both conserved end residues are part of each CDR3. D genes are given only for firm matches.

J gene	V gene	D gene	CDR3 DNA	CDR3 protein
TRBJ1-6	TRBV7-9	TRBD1	TGTGCCAGCACCCACGGACAGGGTGGGTCACCCCTCCACTTT	CASTHGQGGSPLHF
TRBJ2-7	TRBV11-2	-	TGTGCCGTCAGGGCAGGGGTAAGCTACGAGCAGTACTTC	CAVRAGVSYEQYF
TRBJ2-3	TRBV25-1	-	TGTGCCAGCAGTGACGGCCGGGGAGATACGCAGTATTTT	CASSDGRGDTQYF
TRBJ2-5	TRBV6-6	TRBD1	TGTGCCAGCATTCCCACAGACGGACAGGGAGGAGAGACCCAGTACTTC	CASIPTDGQGGETQYF
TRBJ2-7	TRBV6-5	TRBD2	TGTGCCAGCAGTTACTCGACCAGCGGGGGGGCCTACGAGCAGTACTTC	CASSYSTSGGAYEQYF
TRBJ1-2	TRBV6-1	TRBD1	TGTGCCAGCAGACACGGACAGGGTAGGGGCTACACCTTC	CASRHGQGRGYTF
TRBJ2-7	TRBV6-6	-	TGTGCCAGCAGGAGGGCCAGCTACGAGCAGTACTTC	CASRRASYEQYF
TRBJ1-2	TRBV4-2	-	TGTGTCACCCTGGGAGGAGCCTATGGCTACACCTTC	CVTLGGAYGYTF
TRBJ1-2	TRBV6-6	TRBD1	TGTGCCAGCAGTACATCCCAAGGCGGGACAGGGGTAGGCTACACCTTC	CASSTSQGGTGVGYTF
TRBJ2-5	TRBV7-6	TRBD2	TGTGCCAGCAGCTCCGCACGCGGGGGGCCCCAAGAGACCCAGTACTTC	CASSSARGGPQETQYF
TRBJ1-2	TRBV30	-	TGTGCCTGGAGTGTAACGGCGCACAGGGCTCCGGTTTCGGATGGCTACACCTTC	CAWSVTAHRAPVSDGYTF